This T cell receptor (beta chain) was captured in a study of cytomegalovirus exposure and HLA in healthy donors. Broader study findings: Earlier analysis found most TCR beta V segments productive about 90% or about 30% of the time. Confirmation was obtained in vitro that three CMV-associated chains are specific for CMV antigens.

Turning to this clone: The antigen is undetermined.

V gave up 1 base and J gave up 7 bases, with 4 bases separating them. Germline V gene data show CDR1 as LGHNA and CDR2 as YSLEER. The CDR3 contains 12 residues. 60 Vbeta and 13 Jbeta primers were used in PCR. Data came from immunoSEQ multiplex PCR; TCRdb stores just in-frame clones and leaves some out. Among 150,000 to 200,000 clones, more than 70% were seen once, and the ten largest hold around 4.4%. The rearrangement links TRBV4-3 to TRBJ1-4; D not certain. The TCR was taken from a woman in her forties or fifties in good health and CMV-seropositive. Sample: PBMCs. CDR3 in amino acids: CASSQGGEKLFF. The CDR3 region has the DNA TGCGCCAGCAGCCAAGGAGGTGAAAAACTGTTTTTT.